A selection of T cell receptor beta chains follows, all from one sample in a study of cytomegalovirus exposure and HLA in healthy donors. TCRdb keeps only in-frame clones here, not all; method: immunoSEQ multiplex PCR. The table records 75,000 to 95,000 clones, around 96% of them present only once. The sample taken for sequencing was PBMCs. The receptors here all came from a man between 18 and 35 years old in good health and CMV-seronegative. Both conserved end residues are part of each CDR3. The D gene is left open where the match is weak. Expanded clones are given a class, and other clones once, few, many or no size at all.

V gene	D gene	clone size	J gene	CDR3 protein	CDR3 DNA
TRBV11-2	TRBD2	NA	TRBJ2-1	CASSLAGGYNEQFF	TGTGCCAGCAGTCTAGCGGGAGGGTACAATGAGCAGTTCTTC
TRBV4-1	NA	NA	TRBJ2-3	CASSQDPQTDTQYF	TGCGCCAGCAGCCAAGATCCACAGACAGATACGCAGTATTTT
TRBV30	NA	NA	TRBJ2-7	CAWSGRGYEQYF	TGTGCCTGGAGTGGTCGAGGCTACGAGCAGTACTTC
TRBV7-2	TRBD2	NA	TRBJ2-5	CASRYAGTSGKETQYF	TGTGCCAGCAGATACGCCGGGACTAGCGGGAAAGAGACCCAGTACTTC
TRBV27	NA	NA	TRBJ2-7	CASSGLPSSYEQYF	TGTGCCAGCAGCGGACTACCGAGCTCCTACGAGCAGTACTTC
TRBV27	TRBD2	NA	TRBJ2-1	CASKDTSGGYNEQFF	TGTGCCAGTAAAGATACTAGCGGGGGATACAATGAGCAGTTCTTC
TRBV29-1	NA	NA	TRBJ1-1	CSVGQMNTEAFF	TGCAGCGTGGGGCAGATGAACACTGAAGCTTTCTTT
TRBV5-1	TRBD2	NA	TRBJ2-2	CASSPGGARGGELFF	TGCGCCAGCAGCCCGGGGGGGGCCCGGGGCGGGGAGCTGTTTTTT
TRBV5-6	NA	NA	TRBJ1-5	CASSLEGQPQHF	TGTGCCAGCAGCTTGGAGGGGCAGCCCCAGCATTTT
TRBV29-1	NA	NA	TRBJ2-1	CSVDGLTNNEQFF	TGCAGCGTTGACGGACTTACGAACAATGAGCAGTTCTTC
TRBV30	TRBD2	NA	TRBJ2-5	CAWSHPGLEDETQYF	TGTGCCTGGAGTCATCCGGGACTAGAGGATGAGACCCAGTACTTC
TRBV30	NA	NA	TRBJ2-5	CAWSIMDYVRETQYF	TGTGCCTGGAGTATAATGGACTACGTTCGAGAGACCCAGTACTTC
TRBV6-1	TRBD2	NA	TRBJ2-1	CASRGGLAGEQFF	TGTGCCAGCAGGGGGGGACTAGCGGGAGAGCAGTTCTTC
TRBV5-6	NA	once	TRBJ2-2	CASSLRRGNTGELFF	TGTGCCAGCAGCTTGCGCCGCGGAAACACCGGGGAGCTGTTTTTT
TRBV27	TRBD1	NA	TRBJ2-4	CASSSLTGGIQYF	TGTGCCAGCAGTTCCCTCACAGGGGGCATTCAGTACTTC
TRBV9	TRBD1	NA	TRBJ2-2	CASRGQVNTGELFF	TGTGCCAGCAGGGGACAGGTGAACACCGGGGAGCTGTTTTTT
TRBV5-1	TRBD1	NA	TRBJ1-5	CASSSTGGDNQPQHF	TGCGCCAGCAGCTCGACAGGGGGCGACAATCAGCCCCAGCATTTT
TRBV28	TRBD1	NA	TRBJ1-2	CASSLPGQGAYGYTF	TGTGCCAGCAGTTTACCCGGACAGGGGGCATATGGCTACACCTTC
TRBV10-3	TRBD1	NA	TRBJ1-2	CAIRGGTDYGYTF	TGTGCCATCCGGGGGGGGACAGACTATGGCTACACCTTC
TRBV15	TRBD1	NA	TRBJ1-1	CATSGQGEVTEAFF	TGTGCCACCAGTGGACAGGGGGAAGTGACTGAAGCTTTCTTT
TRBV25-1	TRBD1	NA	TRBJ1-1	CASSTPLRGYTEAFF	TGTGCCAGCAGTACCCCCCTCAGGGGGTACACTGAAGCTTTCTTT
TRBV27	TRBD2	NA	TRBJ2-1	CASRSGRSYNEQFF	TGTGCCAGCAGGAGCGGGAGGTCTTACAATGAGCAGTTCTTC
TRBV5-6	NA	NA	TRBJ1-5	CASGLQGLPNTQPQHF	TGTGCCAGCGGTCTCCAGGGGCTCCCGAATACCCAGCCCCAGCATTTT
TRBV9	TRBD2	NA	TRBJ2-2	CASSFRTSGRGINTGELFF	TGTGCCAGCAGCTTCCGGACTAGCGGGAGGGGAATAAACACCGGGGAGCTGTTTTTT
TRBV6-1	TRBD2	once	TRBJ2-3	CASRPTSGSTDTQYF	TGTGCCAGCAGACCTACTAGCGGGAGTACAGATACGCAGTATTTT
TRBV7-8	TRBD2	NA	TRBJ2-2	CASRRLAGTGELFF	TGTGCCAGCAGACGACTAGCGGGCACCGGGGAGCTGTTTTTT
TRBV19	NA	NA	TRBJ1-5	CASSMSPYSNQPQHF	TGTGCCAGTAGTATGAGCCCGTATAGCAATCAGCCCCAGCATTTT
TRBV9	TRBD1	NA	TRBJ1-1	CASSVTPDRGNTEAFF	TGTGCCAGCAGCGTTACCCCCGACAGGGGCAACACTGAAGCTTTCTTT
TRBV7-9	NA	NA	TRBJ1-1	CASSLSSPEAFF	TGTGCCAGCAGCTTATCCAGTCCAGAAGCTTTCTTT
TRBV7-2	TRBD2	NA	TRBJ2-3	CASSLSSGRTDTQYF	TGTGCCAGCAGCTTATCTAGCGGGCGCACAGATACGCAGTATTTT
TRBV11-2	TRBD1	NA	TRBJ1-3	CASSLDRGLDTIYF	TGTGCCAGCAGCTTGGACAGGGGACTTGACACCATATATTTT
TRBV11-2	TRBD1	NA	TRBJ1-1	CASSSYRGENTEAFF	TGTGCCAGCAGCTCATACAGGGGCGAGAACACTGAAGCTTTCTTT
TRBV27	TRBD2	NA	TRBJ2-3	CASSLILAGSTDTQYF	TGTGCCAGCAGTCTGATACTAGCGGGGAGCACAGATACGCAGTATTTT
TRBV7-3	NA	once	TRBJ2-1	CASSLGISGLYEQFF	TGTGCCAGCAGCTTAGGAATTAGCGGCCTCTATGAGCAGTTCTTC
TRBV25-1	NA	NA	TRBJ1-5	CASSAGSAGLPQHF	TGTGCCAGCAGCGCCGGCAGTGCCGGGTTGCCCCAGCATTTT
TRBV19	NA	NA	TRBJ1-3	CASSEVALAGNTIYF	TGTGCCAGTAGTGAGGTTGCCTTGGCGGGAAACACCATATATTTT
TRBV29-1	NA	NA	TRBJ2-7	CSVLTGQSYEQYF	TGCAGCGTGCTGACGGGACAATCCTACGAGCAGTACTTC
TRBV14	TRBD2	NA	TRBJ2-3	CASSQRRGGDTDTQYF	TGTGCCAGCAGCCAGCGCCGGGGGGGAGACACAGATACGCAGTATTTT
TRBV9	NA	NA	TRBJ2-3	CASSVGLTGADTQYF	TGTGCCAGCAGCGTCGGCCTTACGGGTGCAGATACGCAGTATTTT
TRBV7-3	NA	NA	TRBJ1-5	CASSVESNQPQHF	TGTGCCAGCAGCGTAGAAAGCAATCAGCCCCAGCATTTT
TRBV7-2	TRBD1	NA	TRBJ2-7	CASSSGQGSYEQYF	TGTGCCAGCAGCTCGGGACAGGGGTCCTACGAGCAGTACTTC
TRBV2	NA	NA	TRBJ2-5	CASRRETQYF	TGTGCCAGCAGACGGGAGACCCAGTACTTC
TRBV11-3	NA	NA	TRBJ1-1	CASSEGDTEAFF	TGTGCCAGCAGCGAGGGGGACACTGAAGCTTTCTTT
TRBV5-5	TRBD1	NA	TRBJ1-4	CASSLESGTAFATNEKLFF	TGTGCCAGCAGCTTGGAGAGTGGGACAGCCTTTGCAACTAATGAAAAACTGTTTTTT
TRBV6-1	NA	once	TRBJ1-1	CASKAGRDTEAFF	TGTGCCAGCAAGGCGGGACGGGACACTGAAGCTTTCTTT
TRBV25-1	NA	once	TRBJ2-3	CASASYSGSKADTQYF	TGTGCCAGCGCATCATATAGCGGTAGTAAGGCAGATACGCAGTATTTT
TRBV6-4	TRBD1	NA	TRBJ2-1	CASSDSRTGRNEQFF	TGTGCCAGCAGTGACTCTCGGACAGGCCGAAATGAGCAGTTCTTC
TRBV9	TRBD2	NA	TRBJ2-1	CASSPRTSGRAHNEQFF	TGTGCCAGCAGCCCTCGTACTAGCGGGAGGGCCCACAATGAGCAGTTCTTC
TRBV19	TRBD1	once	TRBJ1-5	CATMDRTIGYSNQPQHF	TGTGCCACTATGGACAGGACGATCGGATATAGCAATCAGCCCCAGCATTTT
TRBV7-2	NA	NA	TRBJ2-3	CASSSRLSTDTQYF	TGTGCCAGCAGCTCCCGACTCTCCACAGATACGCAGTATTTT
TRBV27	TRBD2	NA	TRBJ2-1	CASSLSASGMVNEQFF	TGTGCCAGCAGTTTATCGGCTAGCGGGATGGTTAATGAGCAGTTCTTC
TRBV11-3	TRBD1	NA	TRBJ1-2	CASSLGRSGGSGYTF	TGTGCCAGCAGCTTAGGGCGTTCAGGGGGCAGCGGCTACACCTTC
TRBV28	TRBD1	NA	TRBJ2-1	CASSLVTGGDEQFF	TGTGCCAGCAGTTTAGTGACAGGGGGAGATGAGCAGTTCTTC
TRBV7-6	TRBD2	NA	TRBJ2-3	CASSLGGRGADTQYF	TGTGCCAGCAGCTTAGGCGGGAGGGGGGCAGATACGCAGTATTTT